This TCR beta chain was found in a study of T cell responses to AZD1222 COVID-19 vaccine. Points from the study as a whole: In a largely white British group with more females than males, clonal diversity was possibly underestimated.

Points on this clone: The target antigen is unknown.

Some clones are missing from TCRdb's copy, which holds only in-frame ones; the method was immunoSEQ multiplex PCR. Of under 200,000 clones in the sample, around 95% were seen once. The CDR3 totals 17 residues. J lost 1 base, V lost 4 bases, and 10 bases had no gene match. CDR1 ENHRY and CDR2 SYGVKD come from the germline V gene. The sequence came from an adult in good health. The sequenced sample was peripheral blood, obtained on day 0 of AZD1222 vaccination. J is TRBJ2-7 and V is TRBV10-3; 10 bases align to TRBD2. CDR3 bases: TGTGCCATCAGTGCACTGGAAGAAGCGGGAGGGTCCTACGAGCAGTACTTC. Protein: CAISALEEAGGSYEQYF.